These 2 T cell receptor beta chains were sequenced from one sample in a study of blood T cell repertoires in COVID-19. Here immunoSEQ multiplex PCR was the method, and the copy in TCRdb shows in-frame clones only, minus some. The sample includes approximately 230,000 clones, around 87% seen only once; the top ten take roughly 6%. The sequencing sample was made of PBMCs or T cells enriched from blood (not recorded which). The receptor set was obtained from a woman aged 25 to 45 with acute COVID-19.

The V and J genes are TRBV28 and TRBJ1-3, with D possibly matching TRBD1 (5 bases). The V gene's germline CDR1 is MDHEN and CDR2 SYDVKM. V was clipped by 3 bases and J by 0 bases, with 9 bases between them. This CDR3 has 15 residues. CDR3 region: CASSFRGDSGNTIYF. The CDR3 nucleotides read TGTGCCAGCAGTTTTCGGGGGGACTCTGGAAACACCATATATTTT. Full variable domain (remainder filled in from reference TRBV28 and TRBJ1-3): DVKVTQSSRYLVKRTGEKVFLECVQDMDHENMFWYRQDPGLGLRLIYFSYDVKMKEKGDIPEGYSVSREKKERFSLILESASTNQTSMYLCASSFRGDSGNTIYFGEGSWLTVV.

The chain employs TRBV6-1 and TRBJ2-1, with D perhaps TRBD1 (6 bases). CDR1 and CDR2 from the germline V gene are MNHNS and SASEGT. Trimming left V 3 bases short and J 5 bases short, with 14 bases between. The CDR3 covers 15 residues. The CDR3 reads CASSEGAANHNEQFF. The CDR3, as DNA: TGTGCCAGCAGTGAGGGGGCAGCGAACCACAATGAGCAGTTCTTC.